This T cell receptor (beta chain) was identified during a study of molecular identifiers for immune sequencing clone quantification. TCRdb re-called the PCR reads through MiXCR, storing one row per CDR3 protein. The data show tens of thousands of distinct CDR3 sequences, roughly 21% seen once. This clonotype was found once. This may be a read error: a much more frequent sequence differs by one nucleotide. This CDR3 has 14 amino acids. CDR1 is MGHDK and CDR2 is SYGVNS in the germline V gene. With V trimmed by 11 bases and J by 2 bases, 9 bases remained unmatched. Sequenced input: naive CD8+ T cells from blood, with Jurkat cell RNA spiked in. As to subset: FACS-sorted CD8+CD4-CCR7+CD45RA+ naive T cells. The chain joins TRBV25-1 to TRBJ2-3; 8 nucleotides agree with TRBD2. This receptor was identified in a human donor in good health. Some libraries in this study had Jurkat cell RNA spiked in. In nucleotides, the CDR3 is TGTGCCCGCGGGGGGTTGGCCGTCACAGATACGCAGTATTTT. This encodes CARGGLAVTDTQYF.